This TCR beta chain is from a study of blood T cell repertoires in COVID-19 (dated by TCRdb to the early 2020s). Some background on the complete study: Collaborator samples came from the United States, Italy and Spain and covered acute and convalescent phases of COVID-19. The material from the prospective study consisted of cDNA or gDNA derived from T cells, B-cell-depleted T cells, or PBMCs. Where available, HLA class I and class II types were obtained from metadata supplied by the sample provider rather than from assay-based typing. The repertoires were released in a freely available public database meant as a resource for research on the immune response to SARS-CoV-2. The sample metadata nearly always contained a de-identified subject ID, COVID-19 status, age in years and sex. Subjects who had been exposed to COVID-19, were actively infected with it, or had recovered from it provided the deeply sampled blood TCRbeta repertoires that made up the dataset. The samples were drawn from the first 160 participants of the ongoing ImmuneRACE study and from 1,254 subjects provided by 6 global collaborators. On the study overall, not on this receptor specifically: The quantity of clinical and demographic metadata differed by source and by participant and was supplied without curation.

Another Seattle source contributed samples from volunteer blood donors who had recovered from COVID-19. The collaborating institutions used their own protocols to collect whole blood in K2EDTA tubes. For TCRbeta analysis, collaborator samples were shipped as frozen whole blood, as isolated PBMCs, or as DNA extracted from either sample type. Note on this clone: Its antigen is currently not known. Base qualities were left out, and no much larger clone turns up one base away. The sample holds other DNA sequences that translate to the same CDR3.

The CDR3 starts with the cysteine, ends with the phenylalanine, and has 12 residues. Only the CDR3 portion is preserved as DNA: 36 bases, with reading frame beginning at the first base. Relative to germline, V is 5 bases shorter and J is 1 base shorter, with 3 bases between their ends. According to the germline V gene (reference sequence), CDR1 reads SEHNR and CDR2 reads FQNEAQ. TCRbeta CDR3 regions were amplified from genomic DNA by means of the immunoSEQ Assay, a bias-controlled multiplex PCR. On the authors' methods: The number of nucleated cells in each sample was estimated from the amplification of reference gene primers within the assay. To quantify the absolute abundance of each unique TCRbeta CDR3 rearrangement, sequence reads were collapsed and filtered. For each sample, productive Simpson clonality was calculated as the square root of Simpson's diversity index over productive rearrangements. TCRdb took this table from immuneACCESS and kept in-frame rearrangements with V and J called. Such tables lack part of the clones; where checked against another copy, unresolved V genes explain under half of the gap, and the rest is unexplained. V, J and clone size derive from that table, while D and trimming were established from the DNA sequence. In this sample the table shows some 270,000 clones, approximately 89% of which occur a single time. The ten biggest clones cover 1.5% to 2% of the sample.

Sequencing was performed on peripheral blood. This clonotype originated in a woman aged 60-75 years who had recovered from COVID-19. The V and J segments used are TRBV7-9 and TRBJ1-5; no D gene call is confident. This receptor has the CDR3 CASSQSNQPQHF. The nucleotide sequence is TGTGCCAGCAGCCAGAGCAATCAGCCCCAGCATTTT. Full variable domain (CDR3 extended with the reference TRBV7-9 and TRBJ1-5 proteins): DTGVSQNPRHKITKRGQNVTFRCDPISEHNRLYWYRQTLGQGPEFLTYFQNEAQLEKSRLLSDRFSAERPKGSFSTLEIQRTEQGDSAMYLCASSQSNQPQHFGDGTRLSIL.